The text below deals with one T cell receptor (beta chain). The antigen remains unidentified. The entry originates in a study of vaccination effects on CD4 cells after COVID-19. Study-wide context: Post-vaccine draws lagged the second dose by a median of 72 days. Study results and limitations: Marked clonal contraction of both clone types appeared late after vaccination.

Assay: immunoSEQ multiplex PCR; the TCRdb copy retains only in-frame clones and omits some. In the table there are around 66,000 clones, about 74% of which are singletons. Between days 10 and 11 of culture, CD4+ T cells were separated out. Either the mRNA-1273 or the BNT162b2 vaccine was given to participants as two doses. On day 3 and again on day 7, half the medium was replaced with IL-2 medium. The starting material was CD4+ T cells from PBMCs cultured without peptide, obtained after COVID-19 vaccination. The TCR sequence derives from a human donor who received a COVID-19 vaccine.

CDR3 DNA sequence: TGTGCCAGCAGCTTAGTCTCTACTAGACATGAGCAGTTCTTC. Translating it yields CASSLVSTRHEQFF. V gene TRBV11-2 combines with J gene TRBJ2-1; a weak D match, TRBD2 (5 bases). CDR1 and CDR2 from the germline V gene are SGHAT and FQNNGV. Trimming pared 1 base from V and 8 bases from J, leaving 12 bases between. The CDR3 covers 14 residues.